This T cell receptor beta chain was sequenced for a study of blood T cell repertoires in COVID-19. Trimming cost V 3 bases and J 0 bases, with 6 bases left between them. CDR3 size: 13 residues. Germline V lookup: CDR1 LNHNV, CDR2 YYDKDF (reference sequence). The table came from immunoSEQ multiplex PCR; TCRdb's copy has only in-frame clones and leaves some out. This sample has about 380,000 clones, with around 91% found just once. This TCR was recovered from a man aged 18 to 29 with active or convalescent COVID-19. The V gene is TRBV15, the J gene TRBJ2-7, with a weak D call TRBD1 (6 bases). Sequencing was carried out using peripheral blood. In nucleotides, the CDR3 is TGTGCCACCAGCAGGGACAGCTCCTACGAGCAGTACTTC. Its protein product is CATSRDSSYEQYF.